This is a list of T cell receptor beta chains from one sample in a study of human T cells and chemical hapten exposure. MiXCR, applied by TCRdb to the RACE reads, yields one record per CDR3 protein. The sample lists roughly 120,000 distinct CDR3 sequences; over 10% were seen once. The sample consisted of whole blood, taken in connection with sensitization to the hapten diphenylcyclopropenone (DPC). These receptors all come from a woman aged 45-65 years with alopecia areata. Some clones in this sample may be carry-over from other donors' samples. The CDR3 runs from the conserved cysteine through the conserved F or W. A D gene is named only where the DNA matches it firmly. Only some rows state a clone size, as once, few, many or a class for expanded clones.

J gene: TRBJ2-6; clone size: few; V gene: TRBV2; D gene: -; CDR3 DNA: TGTGCCAGCAGTGTGGAAAGCTCTGGGGCCAACGTCCTGACTTTC; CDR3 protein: CASSVESSGANVLTF
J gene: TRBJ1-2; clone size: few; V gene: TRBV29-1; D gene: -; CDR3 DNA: TGCAGCGTACGGACAGACGGCTACACCTTC; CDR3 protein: CSVRTDGYTF
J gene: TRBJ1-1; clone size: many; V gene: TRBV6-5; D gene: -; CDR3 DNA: TGTGCCAGCAGTTACTCAGAGAACACTGAAGCTTTCTTT; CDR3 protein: CASSYSENTEAFF
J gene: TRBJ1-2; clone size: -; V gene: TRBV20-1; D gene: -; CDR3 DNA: TGCAGTGCTCGCCACGGGACAACCTTTAAGGGCTACACCTTC; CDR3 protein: CSARHGTTFKGYTF
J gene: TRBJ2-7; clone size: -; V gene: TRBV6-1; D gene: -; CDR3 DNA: TGTGCCAGCTCTAGCGCCCGTTACGAGCAGTACTTC; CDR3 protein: CASSSARYEQYF
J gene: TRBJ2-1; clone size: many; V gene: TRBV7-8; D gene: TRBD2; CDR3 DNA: TGTGCCAGCAGCTTAGGGCCCCTATCAAGCGGGGGGGCTTATGAGCAGTTCTTC; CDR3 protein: CASSLGPLSSGGAYEQFF
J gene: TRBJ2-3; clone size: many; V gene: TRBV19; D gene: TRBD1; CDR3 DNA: TGTGCCAGTAGTGCCTTGTTATTGCCAGGGGGAGATACGCAGTATTTT; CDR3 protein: CASSALLLPGGDTQYF
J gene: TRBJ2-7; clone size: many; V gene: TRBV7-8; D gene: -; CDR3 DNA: TGTGCCAGCAGCTTAGTTTACCTGGGGGAGCAGTACTTC; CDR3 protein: CASSLVYLGEQYF
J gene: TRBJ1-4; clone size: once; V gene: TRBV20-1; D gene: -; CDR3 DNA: TGCAGTGCTACCGCCAGGCAGGATGAAAAACTGTTTTTT; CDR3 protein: CSATARQDEKLFF
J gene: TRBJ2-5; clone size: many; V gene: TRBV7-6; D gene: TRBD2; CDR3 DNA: TGTGCCAGCAGCATCGGACTAGCGGGGGCCCAAGAGACCCAGTACTTC; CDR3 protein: CASSIGLAGAQETQYF
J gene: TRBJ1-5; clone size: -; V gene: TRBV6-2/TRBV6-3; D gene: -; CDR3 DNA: TGTGCCAGCAGTCAATCAGTAAGCAATCAGCCCCAGCATTTT; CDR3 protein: CASSQSVSNQPQHF
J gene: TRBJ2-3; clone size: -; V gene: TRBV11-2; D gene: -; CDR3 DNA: TGTGCCAGCAGCTCCAGGAATACGCAGTATTTT; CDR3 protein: CASSSRNTQYF
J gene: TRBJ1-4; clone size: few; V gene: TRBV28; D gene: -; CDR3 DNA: TGTGCCAGCAGTACCGTGGCCCATACAAAACTGTTTTTT; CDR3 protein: CASSTVAHTKLFF
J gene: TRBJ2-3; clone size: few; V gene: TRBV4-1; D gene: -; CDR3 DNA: TGCGCCAGCAGCCAAGTAGGCGCAAGCACAGATACGCAGTATTTT; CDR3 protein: CASSQVGASTDTQYF
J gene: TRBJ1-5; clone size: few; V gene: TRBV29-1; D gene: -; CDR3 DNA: TGCAGCGCACGGGACACTAATCAGCCCCAGCATTTT; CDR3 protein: CSARDTNQPQHF
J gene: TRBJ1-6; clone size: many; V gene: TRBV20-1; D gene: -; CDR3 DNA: TGCAGTGGTAGTGGTGGCCTTAGTTCACCCCTCCACTTT; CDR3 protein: CSGSGGLSSPLHF
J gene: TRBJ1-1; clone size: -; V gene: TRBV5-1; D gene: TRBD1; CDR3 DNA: TGCGCCAGCAGCCTCAGACAGGGTACGAACACTGAAGCTTTCTTT; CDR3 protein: CASSLRQGTNTEAFF
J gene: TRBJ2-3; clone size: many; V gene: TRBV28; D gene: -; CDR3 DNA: TGTGCCAGCAGTTTTGCAGGGTGGCCAGATACGCAGTATTTT; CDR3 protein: CASSFAGWPDTQYF